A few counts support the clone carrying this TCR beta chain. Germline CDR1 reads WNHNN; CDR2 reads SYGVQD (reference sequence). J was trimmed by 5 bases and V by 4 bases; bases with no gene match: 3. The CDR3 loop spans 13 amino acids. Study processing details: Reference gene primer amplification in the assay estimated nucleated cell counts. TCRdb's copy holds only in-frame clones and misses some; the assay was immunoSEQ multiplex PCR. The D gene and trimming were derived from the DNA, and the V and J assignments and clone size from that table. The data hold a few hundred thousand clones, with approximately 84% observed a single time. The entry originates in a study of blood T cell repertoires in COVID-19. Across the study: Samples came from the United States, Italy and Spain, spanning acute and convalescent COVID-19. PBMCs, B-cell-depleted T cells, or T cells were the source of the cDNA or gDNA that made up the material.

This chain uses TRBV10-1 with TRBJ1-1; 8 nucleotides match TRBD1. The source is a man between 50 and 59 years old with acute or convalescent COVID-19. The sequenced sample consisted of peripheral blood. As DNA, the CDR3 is TGCGCCAGCAGTGCAGGACAGGGAACTGAAGCTTTCTTT. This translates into CASSAGQGTEAFF.